The 3 T cell receptor beta chains below were found in one sample sequenced in a study of cytomegalovirus exposure and HLA in healthy donors. PCR primers comprised 60 Vbeta and 13 Jbeta primers. Some clones are missing from TCRdb's copy, which holds only in-frame ones; the method was immunoSEQ multiplex PCR. In the table there are under 200,000 clones, 65% to 80% of which are singletons. Specimen: PBMCs. These receptors came from a woman aged 40 to 49 in good health and CMV-seronegative.

This rearrangement joins TRBV5-1 to TRBJ2-3, with a tentative D call TRBD1 (6 bases). V was clipped by 9 bases and J by 0 bases, with 17 bases between them. The germline V gene has CDR1 SGHRS and CDR2 YFSETQ. There are 15 residues in the CDR3. CDR3 bases: TGCGCCACCAAACAGGGTCCATTTAGCACAGATACGCAGTATTTT. Translating it yields CATKQGPFSTDTQYF.

About this clone itself: Distinct nucleotide sequences in the sample also encode this CDR3. This chain connects TRBV5-1 to TRBJ1-5; TRBD1 matches at 8 bases. Unmatched junction bases numbered 7, after V lost 4 bases and J lost 4 bases. CDR1 and CDR2 (germline): SGHRS, YFSETQ. The CDR3 is 15 residues long. The CDR3 DNA follows: TGCGCCAGCAGCGCCGGGACAGGAATAAATCAGCCCCAGCATTTT. Encoded protein: CASSAGTGINQPQHF.

This clone was counted only a few times. This chain joins TRBV11-2 and TRBJ2-3; TRBD2 agrees at 12 bases. The length of the CDR3 is 17 residues. Germline V lookup: CDR1 SGHAT, CDR2 FQNNGV. J lost 6 bases, V lost 5 bases, and 12 bases had no gene match. The CDR3 loop is CASSLRLAGVIYDTQYF. In DNA, the CDR3 is TGTGCCAGCAGCCTCAGACTAGCGGGAGTTATTTACGATACGCAGTATTTT.